The 3 T cell receptor beta chains below all came from one sample that was sequenced in a study of blood T cell repertoires in COVID-19. The data were produced by immunoSEQ multiplex PCR, yet TCRdb's version contains in-frame clones alone and is incomplete. The data contain around 130,000 clones, more than 80% of them singletons. The source material was peripheral blood. These receptors all come from a woman aged 55 to 70 with acute or convalescent COVID-19.

The V and J genes are TRBV5-1 and TRBJ1-6; D is perhaps TRBD1 (5 bases). Trimming shortened V by 0 bases and J by 14 bases, and 18 bases separated the two germline ends. The germline V gene has CDR1 SGHRS and CDR2 YFSETQ. This CDR3 is built from 15 residues. CDR3 in amino acids: CASSLAGTPDKALHF. The CDR3 region has the DNA TGCGCCAGCAGCTTGGCCGGGACTCCAGACAAGGCCCTCCACTTT.

The V and J genes are TRBV12-3 or TRBV12-4 and TRBJ2-5; 10 nucleotides agree with TRBD1. The J segment lost 5 bases and the V segment lost 6 bases, leaving 3 bases of the junction unmatched. The CDR3 sequence is 13 residues long. CDR3 DNA: TGTGCCAGCAGCTGGGGACAGGGGGAGACCCAGTACTTC. Amino acids: CASSWGQGETQYF.

For this clone: The sample carries other DNA sequences with the same CDR3. The V and J genes are TRBV27 and TRBJ2-1; D possibly corresponds to TRBD1 (5 bases). The CDR3 spans 12 residues. Germline V lookup: CDR1 MNHEY, CDR2 SMNVEV (reference sequence). The V gene lost 5 bases and the J gene lost 7 bases, with 9 bases spanning the gap. The CDR3 nucleotides are TGTGCCAGCAGTCCTACAGGTAATGAGCAGTTCTTC. Encoded protein: CASSPTGNEQFF.